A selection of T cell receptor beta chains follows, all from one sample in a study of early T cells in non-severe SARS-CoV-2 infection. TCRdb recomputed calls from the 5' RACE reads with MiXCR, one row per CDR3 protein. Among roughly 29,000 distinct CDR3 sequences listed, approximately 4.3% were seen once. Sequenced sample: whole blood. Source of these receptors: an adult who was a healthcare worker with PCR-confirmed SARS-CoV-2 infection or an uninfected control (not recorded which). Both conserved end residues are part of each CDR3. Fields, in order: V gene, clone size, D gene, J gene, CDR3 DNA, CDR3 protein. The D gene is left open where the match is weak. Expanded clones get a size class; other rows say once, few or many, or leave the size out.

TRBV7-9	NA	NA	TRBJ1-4	TGTGCCAGCAGCTTGGACACCGCAACTAATGAAAAACTGTTTTTT	CASSLDTATNEKLFF
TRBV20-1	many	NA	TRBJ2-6	TGCAGTGCTAGCCGGGGAGCTGGGGCCAACGTCCTGACTTTC	CSASRGAGANVLTF
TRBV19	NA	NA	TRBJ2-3	TGTGCCAGTAGTATAATCAGGGGAACATCCACAGATACGCAGTATTTT	CASSIIRGTSTDTQYF
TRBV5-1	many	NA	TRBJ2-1	TGCGCCAGCAGCTTGAGAGGGATCTACAATGAGCAGTTCTTC	CASSLRGIYNEQFF
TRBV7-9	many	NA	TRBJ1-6	TGTGCCAGCAGTCGCTCAGGGCCGGGTTCACCCCTCCACTTT	CASSRSGPGSPLHF
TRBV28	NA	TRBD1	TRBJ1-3	TGTGCCAGCAGTCCATTAGGGGACAGATATGACTCTGGAAACACCATATATTTT	CASSPLGDRYDSGNTIYF
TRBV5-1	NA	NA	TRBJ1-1	TGCGCCAGCAGAAGTCAACAGACGAACACTGAAGCTTTCTTT	CASRSQQTNTEAFF
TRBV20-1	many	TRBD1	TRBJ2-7	TGCAGTGCGGGGAGACAGGGGGACGAGCAGTACTTC	CSAGRQGDEQYF
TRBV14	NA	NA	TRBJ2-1	TGTGCCAGCAGCCAAGGGAGGGGTAACTACAATGAGCAGTTCTTC	CASSQGRGNYNEQFF
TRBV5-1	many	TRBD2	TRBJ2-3	TGCGCCAGCAGCTTGGCCGTTTCCGGGGGGGCCGCAGATACGCAGTATTTT	CASSLAVSGGAADTQYF
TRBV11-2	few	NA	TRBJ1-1	TGTGCCAGCAGCTTACGGCGTAAGGGACGGGGGAACACTGAAGCTTTCTTT	CASSLRRKGRGNTEAFF
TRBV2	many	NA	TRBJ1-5	TGTGCCAGCAGTCCTCGACTAAGCAATCAGCCCCAGCATTTT	CASSPRLSNQPQHF
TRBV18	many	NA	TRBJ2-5	TGTGCCAGCTCACCAAAGGAAGGGGCGGTGGAGACCCAGTACTTC	CASSPKEGAVETQYF
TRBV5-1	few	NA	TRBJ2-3	TGCGCCAGCAGCTTGGGGGACTCGAGCACAGATACGCAGTATTTT	CASSLGDSSTDTQYF
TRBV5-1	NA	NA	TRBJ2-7	TGCGCCAGCAGCTTGGGTCCTAGCGATTTCTCCTACGAGCAGTACTTC	CASSLGPSDFSYEQYF
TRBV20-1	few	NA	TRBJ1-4	TGCAGTGCTAGAGATGTTAATGAAAAACTGTTTTTT	CSARDVNEKLFF
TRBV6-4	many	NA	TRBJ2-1	TGTGCCAGCAGCGGGGGTAATGAACCTAATGAGCAGTTCTTC	CASSGGNEPNEQFF
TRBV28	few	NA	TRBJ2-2	TGTGCCAGCAGTTCCGGGATAGCCGGGGAGCTGTTTTTT	CASSSGIAGELFF
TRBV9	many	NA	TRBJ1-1	TGTGCCAGCAGCGTAGTTCGACCTTTGAACACTGAAGCTTTCTTT	CASSVVRPLNTEAFF
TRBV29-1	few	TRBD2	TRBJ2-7	TGCAGCGTTGTTGGACTAGTCGGGATCTACGAGCAGTACTTC	CSVVGLVGIYEQYF
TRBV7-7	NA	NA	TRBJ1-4	TGTGCTAGCAGCTTACTTGGAGCGATTAATGAAAAACTGTTTTTT	CASSLLGAINEKLFF
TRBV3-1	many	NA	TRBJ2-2	TGTGCCAGCAAAGGGGCCGGGGAGCTGTTTTTT	CASKGAGELFF
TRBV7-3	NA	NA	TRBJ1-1	TGTGCCAGCAGCTTAAATCTAGGGGAGAACACTGAAGCTTTCTTT	CASSLNLGENTEAFF
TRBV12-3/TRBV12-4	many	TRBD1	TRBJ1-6	TGTGCCAGCAGTTTCTGGGACAGCGTTAATTCACCCCTCCACTTT	CASSFWDSVNSPLHF
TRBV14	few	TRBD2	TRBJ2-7	TGTGCCAACAGTCTTACTAGCGGCCCTCCCTACGAGCAGTACTTC	CANSLTSGPPYEQYF
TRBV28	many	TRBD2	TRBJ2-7	TGTGCCAGCAGTCTTATTACTAGCGGGAGGGCCTACGAGCAGTACTTC	CASSLITSGRAYEQYF
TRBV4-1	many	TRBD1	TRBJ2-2	TGCGCCAGCAGCCAGGGGACAGGGGACCGTACCGGGGAGCTGTTTTTT	CASSQGTGDRTGELFF
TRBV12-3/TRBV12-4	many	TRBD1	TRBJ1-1	TGTGCCAGCAGAATTAGAGGGACAGGGACGAACACTGAAGCTTTCTTT	CASRIRGTGTNTEAFF
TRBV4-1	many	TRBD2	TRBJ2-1	TGCGCCAGCAGCCAAGGCCTAGCGGGAGGTGACAATGAGCAGTTCTTC	CASSQGLAGGDNEQFF
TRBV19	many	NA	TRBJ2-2	TGTGCCAGCAGCGACGCCAGGGCGAACACCGGGGAGCTGTTTTTT	CASSDARANTGELFF
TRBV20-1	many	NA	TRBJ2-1	TGCAGTGCTCACTCGCGTGGAAGAGACAATGAGCAGTTCTTC	CSAHSRGRDNEQFF
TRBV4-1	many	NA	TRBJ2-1	TGCGCCAGCAGCCACGTCTCAGGGAATGAGCAGTTCTTC	CASSHVSGNEQFF